This record looks at one TCR beta chain sequence and its context. Its antigen remains undetermined. No clone much larger than this one lies a single base away; base qualities are absent. Other DNA sequences in this sample translate to the same CDR3. In the germline V gene (reference sequence), CDR1 corresponds to GTSNPN and CDR2 to SVGIG. CDR3 length: 13 amino acids, cysteine to phenylalanine. This entry keeps only the CDR3 DNA: 39 bases, framed from base 1. V is pared back by 0 bases and J by 0 bases, with 3 bases lying between the germline termini. The data were taken from a study of blood T cell repertoires in COVID-19 (dated by TCRdb to 2019 to 2021). Regarding the research as a whole: Samples from collaborators originated in the United States, Italy and Spain and spanned both the acute and convalescent phases of COVID-19. HLA class I and class II types, where available, came from metadata supplied by the sample provider rather than from assay-based typing. The dataset comprised deeply sampled blood TCRbeta repertoires from subjects exposed to, actively infected with, or recovered from COVID-19. The repertoires were released in a freely available public database meant as a resource for research on the immune response to SARS-CoV-2. The prospective study material was composed of cDNA or gDNA derived from T cells, B-cell-depleted T cells, or PBMCs. The samples were drawn from the first 160 participants of the ongoing ImmuneRACE study and from 950 to 1,500 subjects provided by 6 global collaborators. A de-identified subject ID, COVID-19 status, age in years and sex were almost always included in the sample metadata.

TCRbeta CDR3 regions were amplified from genomic DNA using the immunoSEQ Assay, a bias-controlled multiplex PCR. The paper's data handling went like this. Within the assay, amplification of reference gene primers was used to estimate how many nucleated cells each sample contained. Sequence reads were collapsed and filtered to measure the absolute abundance of every unique TCRbeta CDR3 rearrangement. For each sample, productive Simpson clonality was calculated as the square root of Simpson's diversity index over productive rearrangements. This immuneACCESS table, as held by TCRdb, lists in-frame sequences with V and J called but not all clones. Of the missing ones, under half trace to an unresolved V gene in checked studies; the others have no known cause. Clonal size and the V and J genes are those of that table, whereas D and trimming came from the DNA. The sample includes 380,000 or so clones, with roughly 86% observed a single time. Roughly 2% of the sample belongs to the ten largest clones.

Broad study findings and their caveats: How much clinical and demographic metadata was included differed by source and by participant, and the metadata was provided uncurated.

Enrolling through a virtual design, the prospective study's participants ranged in age from roughly 18 to 95 years and lived across 24 United States geographic areas. In the prospective study, participants were assigned to cohorts based on the clinical history participants reported in a screening survey and a study questionnaire. Each participant in the prospective study had whole blood, serum and a nasopharyngeal or oropharyngeal swab collected by mobile phlebotomists. Participants in the prospective study had the option to provide additional blood draws and questionnaires over a roughly 2-month period. Prospective study blood samples were shipped either frozen or at room temperature before DNA extraction.

Sequenced input: PBMCs or T cells enriched from blood (not recorded which). The chain employs TRBV30 and TRBJ1-3; no confident D gene assignment can be made. The TCR sequence derives from a middle-aged woman with acute COVID-19. At the DNA level, the sequence is TGTGCCTGGAGTGTTCTCTCTGGAAACACCATATATTTT. It encodes CAWSVLSGNTIYF. The variable domain in full, with residues beyond the CDR3 obtained from the reference TRBV30 and TRBJ1-3 genes, is SQTIHQWPATLVQPVGSPLSLECTVEGTSNPNLYWYRQAAGRGLQLLFYSVGIGQISSEVPQNLSASRPQDRQFILSSKKLLLSDSGFYLCAWSVLSGNTIYFGEGSWLTVV.